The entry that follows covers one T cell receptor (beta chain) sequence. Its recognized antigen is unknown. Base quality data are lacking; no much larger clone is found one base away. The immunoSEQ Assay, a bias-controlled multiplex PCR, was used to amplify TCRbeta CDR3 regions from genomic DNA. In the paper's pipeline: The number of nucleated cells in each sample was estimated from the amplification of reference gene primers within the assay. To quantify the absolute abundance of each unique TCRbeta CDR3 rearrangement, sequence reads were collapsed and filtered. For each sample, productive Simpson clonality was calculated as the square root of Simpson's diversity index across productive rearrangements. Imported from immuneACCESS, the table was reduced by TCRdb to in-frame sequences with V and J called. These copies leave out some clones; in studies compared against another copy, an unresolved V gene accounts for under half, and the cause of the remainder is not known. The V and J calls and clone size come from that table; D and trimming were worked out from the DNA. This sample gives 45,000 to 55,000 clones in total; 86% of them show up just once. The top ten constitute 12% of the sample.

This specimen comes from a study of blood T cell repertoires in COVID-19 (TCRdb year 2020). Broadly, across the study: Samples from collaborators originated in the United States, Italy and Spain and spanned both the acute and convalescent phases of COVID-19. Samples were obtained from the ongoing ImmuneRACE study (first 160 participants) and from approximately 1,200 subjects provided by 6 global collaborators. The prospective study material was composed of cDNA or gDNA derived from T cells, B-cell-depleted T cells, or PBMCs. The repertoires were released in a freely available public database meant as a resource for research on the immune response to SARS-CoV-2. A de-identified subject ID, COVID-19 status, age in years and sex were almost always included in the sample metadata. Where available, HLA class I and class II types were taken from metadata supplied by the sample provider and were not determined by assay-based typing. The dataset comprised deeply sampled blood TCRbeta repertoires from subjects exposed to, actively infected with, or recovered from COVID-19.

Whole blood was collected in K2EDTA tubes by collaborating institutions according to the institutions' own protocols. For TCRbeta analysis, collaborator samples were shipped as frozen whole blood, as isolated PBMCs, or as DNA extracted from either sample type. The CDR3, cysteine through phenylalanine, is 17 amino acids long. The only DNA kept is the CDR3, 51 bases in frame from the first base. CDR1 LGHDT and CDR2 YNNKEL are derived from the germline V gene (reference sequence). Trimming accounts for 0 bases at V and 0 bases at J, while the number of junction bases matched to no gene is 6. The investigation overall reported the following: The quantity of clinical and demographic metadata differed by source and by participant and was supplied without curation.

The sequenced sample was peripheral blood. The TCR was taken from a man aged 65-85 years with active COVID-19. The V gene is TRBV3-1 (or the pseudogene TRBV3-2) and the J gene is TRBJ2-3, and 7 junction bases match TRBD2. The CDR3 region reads CASSQDFVAGSTDTQYF. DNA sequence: TGTGCCAGCAGCCAAGATTTCGTAGCGGGTAGCACAGATACGCAGTATTTT.